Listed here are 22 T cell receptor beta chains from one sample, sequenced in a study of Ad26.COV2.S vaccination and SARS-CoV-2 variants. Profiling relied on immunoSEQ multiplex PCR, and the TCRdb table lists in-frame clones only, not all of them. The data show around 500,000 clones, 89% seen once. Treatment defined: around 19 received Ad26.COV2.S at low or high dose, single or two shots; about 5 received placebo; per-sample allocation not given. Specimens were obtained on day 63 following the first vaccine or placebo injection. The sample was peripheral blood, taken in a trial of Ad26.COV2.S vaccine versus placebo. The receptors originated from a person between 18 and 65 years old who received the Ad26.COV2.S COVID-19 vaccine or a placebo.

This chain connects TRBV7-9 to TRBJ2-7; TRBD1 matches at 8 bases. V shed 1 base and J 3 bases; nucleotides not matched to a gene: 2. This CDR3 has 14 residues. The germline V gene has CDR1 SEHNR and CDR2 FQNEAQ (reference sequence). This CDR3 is CASSLVTGGYEQYF. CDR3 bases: TGTGCCAGCAGCTTAGTCACAGGGGGCTACGAGCAGTACTTC.

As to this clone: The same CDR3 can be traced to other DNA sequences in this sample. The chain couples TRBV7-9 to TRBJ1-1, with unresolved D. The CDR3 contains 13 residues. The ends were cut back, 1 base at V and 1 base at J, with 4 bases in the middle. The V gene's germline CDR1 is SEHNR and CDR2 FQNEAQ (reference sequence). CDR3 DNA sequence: TGTGCCAGCAGCTTAGGTACGAACACTGAAGCTTTCTTT. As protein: CASSLGTNTEAFF.

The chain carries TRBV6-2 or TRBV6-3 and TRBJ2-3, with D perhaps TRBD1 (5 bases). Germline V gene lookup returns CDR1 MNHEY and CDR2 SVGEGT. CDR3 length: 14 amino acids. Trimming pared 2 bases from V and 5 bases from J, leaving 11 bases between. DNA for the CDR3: TGTGCCAGCAGTTACGGTGGGGCTTTAGATACGCAGTATTTT. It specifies CASSYGGALDTQYF.

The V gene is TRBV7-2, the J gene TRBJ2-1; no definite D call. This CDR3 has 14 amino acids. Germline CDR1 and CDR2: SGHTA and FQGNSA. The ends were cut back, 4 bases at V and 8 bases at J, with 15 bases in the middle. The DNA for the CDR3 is TGTGCCAGCAGCTCGATTGGTTCGGTGGATGAGCAGTTCTTC. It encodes CASSSIGSVDEQFF.

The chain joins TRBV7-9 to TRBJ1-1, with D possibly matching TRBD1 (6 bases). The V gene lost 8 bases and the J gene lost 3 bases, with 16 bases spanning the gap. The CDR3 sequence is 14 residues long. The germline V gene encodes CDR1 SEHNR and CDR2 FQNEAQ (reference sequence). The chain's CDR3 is CASSPRQAHTEAFF. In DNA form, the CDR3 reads TGTGCCAGCTCGCCCAGACAGGCGCACACTGAAGCTTTCTTT.

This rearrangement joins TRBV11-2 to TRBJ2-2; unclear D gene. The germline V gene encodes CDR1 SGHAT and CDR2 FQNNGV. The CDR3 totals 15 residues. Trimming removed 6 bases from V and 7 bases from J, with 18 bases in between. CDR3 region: CASSPGVATIGELFF. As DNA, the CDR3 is TGTGCCAGCAGTCCCGGTGTGGCAACGATCGGGGAGCTGTTTTTT.

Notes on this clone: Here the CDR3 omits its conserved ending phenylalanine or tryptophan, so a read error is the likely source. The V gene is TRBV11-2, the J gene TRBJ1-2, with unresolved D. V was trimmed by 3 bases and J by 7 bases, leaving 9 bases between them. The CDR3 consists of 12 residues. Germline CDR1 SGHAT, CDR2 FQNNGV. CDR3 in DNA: TGTGCCAGCAGCTTCCTCGAGGCTGGCTACACCCTC. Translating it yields CASSFLEAGYTL.

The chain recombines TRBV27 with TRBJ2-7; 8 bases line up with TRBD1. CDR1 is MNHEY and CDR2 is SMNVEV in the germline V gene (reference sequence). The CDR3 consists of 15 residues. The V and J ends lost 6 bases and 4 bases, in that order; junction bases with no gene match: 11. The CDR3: CASSPTGAPNYEQYF. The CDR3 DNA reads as TGTGCCAGCAGCCCGACAGGGGCTCCGAATTACGAGCAGTACTTC.

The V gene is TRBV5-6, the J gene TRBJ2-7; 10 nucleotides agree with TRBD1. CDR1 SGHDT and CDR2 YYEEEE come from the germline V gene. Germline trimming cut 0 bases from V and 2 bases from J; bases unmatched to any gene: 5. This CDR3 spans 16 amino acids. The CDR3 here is CASSLGRGTGAYEQYF. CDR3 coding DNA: TGTGCCAGCAGCTTGGGTCGCGGGACAGGGGCCTACGAGCAGTACTTC.

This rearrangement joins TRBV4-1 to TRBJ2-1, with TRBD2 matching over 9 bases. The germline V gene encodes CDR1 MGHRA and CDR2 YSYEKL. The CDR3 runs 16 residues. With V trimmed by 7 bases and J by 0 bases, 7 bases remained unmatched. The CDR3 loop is CASNPVLAGSYNEQFF. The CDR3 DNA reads TGCGCCAGCAACCCAGTACTAGCGGGCTCCTACAATGAGCAGTTCTTC.

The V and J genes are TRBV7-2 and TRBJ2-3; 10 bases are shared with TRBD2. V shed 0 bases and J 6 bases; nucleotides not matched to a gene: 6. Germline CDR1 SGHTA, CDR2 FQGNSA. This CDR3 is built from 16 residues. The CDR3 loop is CASSLARSGRGDTQYF. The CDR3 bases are TGTGCCAGCAGCTTAGCAAGGAGCGGGAGGGGCGATACGCAGTATTTT.

For the CDR3, the DNA is TGTGCCAGCAGAATGACAGGGCTCACAGATACGCAGTATTTT. Translated: CASRMTGLTDTQYF. This chain joins TRBV6-5 and TRBJ2-3; 7 nucleotides line up with TRBD1. V trimming: 6 bases; J trimming: 2 bases; junction bases outside the gene matches: 5. CDR1 is MNHEY, CDR2 SVGAGI, per germline. This CDR3 region has 14 residues.

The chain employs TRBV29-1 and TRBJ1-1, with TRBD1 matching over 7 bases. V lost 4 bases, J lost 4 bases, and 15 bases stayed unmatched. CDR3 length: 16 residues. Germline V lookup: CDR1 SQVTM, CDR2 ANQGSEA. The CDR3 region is CSVVPLPRDSITEAFF. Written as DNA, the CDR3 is TGCAGCGTTGTTCCGCTCCCTCGGGACAGCATCACTGAAGCTTTCTTT.

DNA of the CDR3: TGTGCCAGTTCAGGCGGCGCGGCCTTTCGCGAGCAGTACTTC. Protein: CASSGGAAFREQYF. The chain employs TRBV19 and TRBJ2-7; D is undetermined. CDR1 LNHDA and CDR2 SQIVND come from the germline V gene (reference sequence). Trimming removed 8 bases at V and 6 bases at J, with 20 bases between. The CDR3 contains 14 residues.

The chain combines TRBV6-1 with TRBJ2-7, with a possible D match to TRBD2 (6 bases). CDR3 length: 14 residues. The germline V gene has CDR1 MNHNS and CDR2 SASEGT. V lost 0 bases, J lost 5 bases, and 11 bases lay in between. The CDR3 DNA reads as TGTGCCAGCAGTGAAGCGCTTCGGGAGCACGAGCAGTACTTC. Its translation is CASSEALREHEQYF.

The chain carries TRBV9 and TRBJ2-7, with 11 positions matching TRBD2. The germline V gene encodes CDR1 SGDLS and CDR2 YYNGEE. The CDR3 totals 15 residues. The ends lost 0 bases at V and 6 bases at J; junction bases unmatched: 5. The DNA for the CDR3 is TGTGCCAGCAGCGTAGGTGGGACTAGCGGAAGCGAGCAGTACTTC. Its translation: CASSVGGTSGSEQYF. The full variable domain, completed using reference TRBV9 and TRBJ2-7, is DSGVTQTPKHLITATGQRVTLRCSPRSGDLSVYWYQQSLDQGLQFLIQYYNGEERAKGNILERFSAQQFPDLHSELNLSSLELGDSALYFCASSVGGTSGSEQYFGPGTRLTVT.

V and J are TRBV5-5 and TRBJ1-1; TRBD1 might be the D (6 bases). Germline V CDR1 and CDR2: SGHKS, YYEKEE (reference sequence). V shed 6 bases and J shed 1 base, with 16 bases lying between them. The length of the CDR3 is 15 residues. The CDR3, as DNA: TGTGCCAGCAAAAAGGAGGGGGTGGGGAACACTGAAGCTTTCTTT. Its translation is CASKKEGVGNTEAFF.

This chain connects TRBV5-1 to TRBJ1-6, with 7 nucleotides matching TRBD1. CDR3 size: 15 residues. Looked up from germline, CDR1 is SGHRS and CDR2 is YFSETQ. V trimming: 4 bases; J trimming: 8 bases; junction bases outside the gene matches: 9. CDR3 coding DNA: TGCGCCAGCAGCAAGGGGGCGCTTACGGATTCACCCCTCCACTTT. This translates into CASSKGALTDSPLHF.

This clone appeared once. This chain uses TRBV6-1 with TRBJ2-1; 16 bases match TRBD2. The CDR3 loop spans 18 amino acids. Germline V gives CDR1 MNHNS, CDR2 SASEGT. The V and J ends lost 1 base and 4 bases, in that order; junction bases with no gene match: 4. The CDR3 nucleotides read TGTGCCAGCAGTGAAGTGGGACTAGCGGGGGGGCGATACAATGAGCAGTTCTTC. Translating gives CASSEVGLAGGRYNEQFF.

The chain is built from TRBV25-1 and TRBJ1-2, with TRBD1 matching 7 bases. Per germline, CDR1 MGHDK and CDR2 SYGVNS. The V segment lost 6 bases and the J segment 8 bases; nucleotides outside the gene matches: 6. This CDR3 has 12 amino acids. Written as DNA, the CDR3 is TGTGCCAGCAGACAGGGGAATACGGGCTACACCTTC. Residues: CASRQGNTGYTF.

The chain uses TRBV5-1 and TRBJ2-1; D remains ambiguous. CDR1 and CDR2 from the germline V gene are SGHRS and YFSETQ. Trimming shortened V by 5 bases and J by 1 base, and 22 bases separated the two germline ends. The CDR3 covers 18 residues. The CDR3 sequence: CASSAQVGLGGSYNEQFF. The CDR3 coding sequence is TGCGCCAGCAGTGCCCAAGTAGGTCTAGGCGGATCCTACAATGAGCAGTTCTTC. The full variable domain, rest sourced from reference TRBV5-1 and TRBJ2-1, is KAGVTQTPRYLIKTRGQQVTLSCSPISGHRSVSWYQQTPGQGLQFLFEYFSETQRNKGNFPGRFSGRQFSNSRSEMNVSTLELGDSALYLCASSAQVGLGGSYNEQFFGPGTRLTVL.

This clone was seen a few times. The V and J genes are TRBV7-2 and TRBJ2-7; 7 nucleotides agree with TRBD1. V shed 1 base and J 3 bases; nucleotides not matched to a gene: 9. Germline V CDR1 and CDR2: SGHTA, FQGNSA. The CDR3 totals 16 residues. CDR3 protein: CASSLGPRDRRYEQYF. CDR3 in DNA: TGTGCCAGCAGCTTAGGGCCCCGGGACAGACGCTACGAGCAGTACTTC.